The 26 T cell receptor beta chains below all came from one sample that was sequenced in a study of response to subunit inactivated influenza vaccine (dated by TCRdb to 2016 to 2019). Libraries were built with RT-PCR. Instrument used: Illumina HiSeq 2500. The public reads were reprocessed in TCRdb via fastp at Q25 and MiXCR, keeping in-frame beta chains. Under each unique CDR3 protein, matching rows form one entry showing the most common genes and DNA. The sample profile shows 500,000 to 600,000 distinct CDR3 sequences; about 12% of them were found once. The ten biggest clones cover roughly 10% of the sample. The sequencing here drew on PBMCs from blood, taken on the day of vaccination. The receptors here all came from a man aged 45-65 years who received an inactivated influenza vaccine. Donor details come from another sample of the same person, matched by shared clones.

This clonotype has a count of ten or more. This CDR3 reads CASTDRRESTNEKLFF. The CDR3 nucleotides are TGTGCCAGCACCGATCGGAGGGAATCAACTAATGAAAAACTGTTTTTT. The rearrangement uses TRBV7-9 and TRBJ1-4; no clear D gene. From germline, CDR1 is SEHNR and CDR2 FQNEAQ (reference sequence). Trimming took 7 bases from V and 0 from J, leaving 15 bases between them. The CDR3 is 16 amino acids.

This clonotype was detected many times. The chain combines TRBV5-1 with TRBJ2-1, with 8 bases fitting TRBD2. Germline assignment: CDR1 SGHRS and CDR2 YFSETQ. Trimming at V came to 3 bases and at J to 0 bases, leaving 5 bases not matched to a gene. This CDR3 is 16 amino acids long. In DNA form, the CDR3 reads TGCGCCAGCAGCTCTAGCGGGTCAAGCTCCTACAATGAGCAGTTCTTC. As protein: CASSSSGSSSYNEQFF.

The CDR3 spells CASSARDRLYNEQFF. The CDR3, as DNA: TGTGCCAGCAGCGCCCGGGACAGGCTATACAATGAGCAGTTCTTC. The chain carries TRBV3-1 and TRBJ2-1; 8 bases match TRBD1. Trimming removed 5 bases from V and 4 bases from J; junction bases left unmatched: 7. Per the germline V gene, CDR1 is LGHDT and CDR2 is YNNKEL (reference sequence). The CDR3 is made up of 15 amino acids.

This clonotype has a count of ten or more. This chain connects TRBV28 to TRBJ2-7; TRBD2 aligns across 10 bases. With 6 bases clipped from V and 0 bases from J, the junction kept 2 bases outside the gene matches. Per germline, CDR1 MDHEN and CDR2 SYDVKM. The CDR3 spans 14 residues. The CDR3: CASSPSGSSYEQYF. The DNA of the CDR3 is TGTGCCAGCAGCCCTAGCGGGAGCTCCTACGAGCAGTACTTC.

A few counts support this clonotype. This rearrangement joins TRBV5-1 to TRBJ2-1; 7 positions match TRBD1. Trimming removed 4 bases from V and 7 bases from J; junction bases left unmatched: 14. The CDR3 covers 16 residues. Germline CDR1 SGHRS, CDR2 YFSETQ. Here the CDR3 DNA reads TGCGCCAGCAGCCCGGATAGCCTACTCAGGGGGAATGAGCAGTTCTTC. Protein: CASSPDSLLRGNEQFF.

The CDR3 DNA follows: TGTGCCAGCAGTTACTCCGGGGGAGCGAACACTGAAGCTTTCTTT. This translates into CASSYSGGANTEAFF. The chain recombines TRBV6-5 with TRBJ1-1; tentatively, D is TRBD1 (5 bases). CDR1 is MNHEY, CDR2 SVGAGI, per germline. This CDR3 is 15 amino acids long. With 0 bases removed from V and 1 base from J, the gap between germline ends came to 9 bases.

This chain uses TRBV7-9 with TRBJ1-3; D gene unclear. CDR1 is SEHNR, CDR2 FQNEAQ, per germline (reference sequence). Trimming took 6 bases from V and 3 from J, leaving 9 bases between them. This CDR3 is 13 amino acids long. CDR3 sequence reads: CASRSGSGNTIYF. The CDR3 DNA reads as TGTGCCAGCAGGTCGGGCAGTGGAAACACCATATATTTT.

The V and J genes are TRBV9 and TRBJ2-3; D unclear. The germline CDR1 and CDR2 sequences are SGDLS and YYNGEE. This CDR3 is built from 15 residues. With 0 bases removed from V and 5 bases from J, the gap between germline ends came to 13 bases. CDR3 region: CASSVDLRNRDTQYF. The CDR3 DNA reads as TGTGCCAGCAGCGTAGATCTCAGAAACAGAGATACGCAGTATTTT.

The chain links TRBV12-5 to TRBJ2-2; D is unresolved. Germline assignment: CDR1 LGHNT and CDR2 FRNRAP. The germline V and J ends were trimmed by 3 bases and 7 bases, with 6 bases remaining between them. This CDR3 contains 12 residues. The CDR3 region is CASGFYGGELFF. CDR3 DNA: TGTGCTAGTGGTTTCTATGGCGGGGAGCTGTTTTTT. Drawing the rest from reference TRBV12-5 and TRBJ2-2, the complete variable domain is DARVTQTPRHKVTEMGQEVTMRCQPILGHNTVFWYRQTMMQGLELLAYFRNRAPLDDSGMPKDRFSAEMPDATLATLKIQPSEPRDSAVYFCASGFYGGELFFGEGSRLTVL.

Notes on this clonotype: One junction end does not reproduce the germline sequence, and a read error may be involved. The gene calls are TRBV9 and TRBJ2-5; 8 nucleotides align to TRBD2. The CDR3 has 15 residues. Looked up from germline, CDR1 is SGDLS and CDR2 is YYNGEE. CDR3 DNA sequence: TGTGCCAGCAGGGTAGCTCCTAGCGGGCAAGAGACCCAGTACTTC. This translates into CASRVAPSGQETQYF. Using reference TRBV9 and TRBJ2-5 for the parts outside the CDR3, the full variable domain is DSGVTQTPKHLITATGQRVTLRCSPRSGDLSVYWYQQSLDQGLQFLIQYYNGEERAKGNILERFSAQQFPDLHSELNLSSLELGDSALYFCASRVAPSGQETQYFGPGTRLLVL.

This clonotype was picked up many times. V and J are TRBV5-1 and TRBJ2-7; 7 bases agree with TRBD2. Germline V gene lookup returns CDR1 SGHRS and CDR2 YFSETQ. V dropped 4 bases and J dropped 0; count of bases not matched to a gene: 4. The CDR3 contains 14 residues. The CDR3 sequence is CASSQGLVSYEQYF. The CDR3 DNA is TGCGCCAGCAGCCAAGGACTAGTCTCCTACGAGCAGTACTTC.

This clonotype was counted only a few times. The CDR3 region is CASSVSGSGSTDTQYF. CDR3 DNA: TGTGCCAGCAGCGTGTCGGGTAGCGGGAGCACAGATACGCAGTATTTT. The chain carries TRBV5-5 and TRBJ2-3; 7 nucleotides agree with TRBD2. Germline V gene sequence: CDR1 SGHKS, CDR2 YYEKEE (reference sequence). With V trimmed by 4 bases and J by 0 bases, 8 bases remained unmatched. This CDR3 spans 16 amino acids.

Details on this clonotype: A much larger clone differs from this one at a single base, so this may be a read error. The CDR3 does not close with the conserved phenylalanine or tryptophan, likely indicating a read error. The chain combines TRBV7-2 with TRBJ1-6; 7 nucleotides align to TRBD1. The CDR3 length is 14 residues. V lost 3 bases, J lost 7 bases, and 3 bases stayed unmatched. CDR1 is SGHTA, CDR2 FQGNSA, per germline. The CDR3 nucleotides read TGTGCCAGCAGCTTCGGGACAGCCAATTCACCCCTCCACGTT. It encodes CASSFGTANSPLHV.

This clonotype was picked up a small number of times. In DNA, the CDR3 is TGTGCCAGCAGCTTAGTTACGGGGGGCCACACTGAAGCTTTCTTT. This sequence encodes CASSLVTGGHTEAFF. The genes are TRBV11-2 and TRBJ1-1, with D perhaps TRBD1 (6 bases). The CDR3 has 15 amino acids. The V end lost 1 base, the J end lost 3 bases, and 12 bases lay between the germline ends. Germline lookup yields CDR1 SGHAT and CDR2 FQNNGV.

In this sample, this clonotype turned up many times. This chain connects TRBV29-1 to TRBJ2-3, with TRBD2 matching over 8 bases. Germline CDR1 SQVTM, CDR2 ANQGSEA. The CDR3 extends over 16 amino acids. The trim removed 0 bases at V and 6 bases at J, leaving 11 bases unmatched. The CDR3 DNA is TGCAGCGTTGAAGAATCCAAACTAGCGGTGGGGGATACGCAGTATTTT. Protein: CSVEESKLAVGDTQYF.

This clonotype has a handful of counts. This chain joins TRBV20-1 and TRBJ2-7, with 9 bases aligning to TRBD2. This CDR3 is built from 17 residues. Germline V gene sequence: CDR1 DFQATT, CDR2 SNEGSKA (reference sequence). With V trimmed by 3 bases and J by 4 bases, 16 bases remained unmatched. The CDR3 reads CSARDLTFSGSGYEQYF. The CDR3 DNA reads TGCAGTGCTAGGGACCTTACGTTTAGCGGGAGTGGGTACGAGCAGTACTTC.

This clonotype has only a few counts. The chain joins TRBV6-2 or TRBV6-3 to TRBJ1-6; 8 bases match TRBD1. CDR1 MNHEY and CDR2 SVGEGT come from the germline V gene. J lost 2 bases, V lost 5 bases, and 8 bases had no gene match. The CDR3 spans 17 residues. CDR3 nucleotides: TGTGCCAGCAGTCTGGGGACAGGCATCGCCTATAATTCACCCCTCCACTTT. Amino acid sequence: CASSLGTGIAYNSPLHF.

This clonotype came up a few times. V usage is TRBV12-3 or TRBV12-4 and J usage is TRBJ2-1; D is uncertain. The CDR3 extends over 16 amino acids. Trimming pared 3 bases from V and 2 bases from J, leaving 14 bases between. CDR3: CASSFSTLPTYNEQFF. The CDR3 nucleotides read TGTGCCAGCAGTTTCAGTACGTTGCCGACCTACAATGAGCAGTTCTTC.

In this sample, this clonotype turned up a few times. This chain links TRBV7-9 with TRBJ2-2; 9 positions match TRBD2. CDR1 and CDR2 (germline): SEHNR, FQNEAQ (reference sequence). The ends lost 3 bases at V and 0 bases at J; junction bases unmatched: 2. The CDR3 spans 16 residues. The CDR3 sequence: CASSFSGSANTGELFF. The DNA for the CDR3 is TGTGCCAGCAGCTTTAGCGGGAGCGCGAACACCGGGGAGCTGTTTTTT.

The chain combines TRBV4-3 with TRBJ2-6, with D unresolved. The CDR3 loop spans 16 amino acids. The germline V gene encodes CDR1 LGHNA and CDR2 YSLEER. V shed 1 base and J shed 7 bases, with 14 bases lying between them. CDR3 nucleotide sequence: TGCGCCAGCAGCCAAGGGACCCGGCTGGGTGCCAACGTCCTGACTTTC. Translation gives CASSQGTRLGANVLTF.

V and J are TRBV5-1 and TRBJ1-1, with 10 bases aligning to TRBD1. With 8 bases clipped from V and 3 bases from J, the junction kept 7 bases outside the gene matches. The CDR3 loop spans 14 amino acids. CDR1 and CDR2 from the germline V gene are SGHRS and YFSETQ. CDR3 in amino acids: CASNLGQGYTEAFF. The CDR3 DNA is TGCGCCAGTAACCTGGGACAGGGGTACACTGAAGCTTTCTTT.

The chain recombines TRBV20-1 with TRBJ2-3; D is perhaps TRBD2 (5 bases). Germline CDR1 DFQATT, CDR2 SNEGSKA (reference sequence). V dropped 3 bases and J dropped 4 bases, with 8 bases sitting between them. This CDR3 contains 12 residues. The CDR3 DNA reads as TGCAGTGCTAGCGAGAGGGCAGATACGCAGTATTTT. It is translated as CSASERADTQYF.

This clonotype showed up just a few times. The chain uses TRBV6-5 and TRBJ2-6; D is unresolved. V was pared by 2 bases and J by 2 bases, with 16 bases between. The length of the CDR3 is 18 residues. Germline V gene sequence: CDR1 MNHEY, CDR2 SVGAGI. CDR3 sequence reads: CASSYSVAGATGANVLTF. The CDR3 bases are TGTGCCAGCAGTTACAGTGTGGCAGGAGCCACTGGGGCCAACGTCCTGACTTTC.

This clonotype was counted a few times. The rearrangement joins TRBV18 to TRBJ2-3; 8 bases are a match to TRBD1. CDR1 and CDR2 from the germline V gene are KGHSH and LQKENI. Trimming cost V 3 bases and J 6 bases; bases outside gene matches: 5. The CDR3 runs to 14 residues. CDR3 coding DNA: TGTGCCAGCTCACCGGGACAGGACATGGATACGCAGTATTTT. Its translation is CASSPGQDMDTQYF.

The chain carries TRBV4-2 and TRBJ2-3; 16 nucleotides agree with TRBD2. CDR3 length equals 18 residues. The J segment lost 2 bases and the V segment lost 3 bases, leaving 5 bases of the junction unmatched. The germline V gene encodes CDR1 LGHNA and CDR2 YNFKEQ. Here the CDR3 DNA reads TGTGCCAGCAGCCATTTAGGGACTAGCGGGGGGGCCACAGATACGCAGTATTTT. Translation gives CASSHLGTSGGATDTQYF.

This clonotype was seen a handful of times. The chain employs TRBV12-3 or TRBV12-4 and TRBJ1-4; the D gene is possibly TRBD1 (5 bases). Trimming left V 3 bases short and J 0 bases short, with 14 bases between. The CDR3 is 17 amino acids. The CDR3: CASSFGARLATNEKLFF. CDR3 coding DNA: TGTGCCAGCAGTTTTGGGGCGAGGCTTGCAACTAATGAAAAACTGTTTTTT.